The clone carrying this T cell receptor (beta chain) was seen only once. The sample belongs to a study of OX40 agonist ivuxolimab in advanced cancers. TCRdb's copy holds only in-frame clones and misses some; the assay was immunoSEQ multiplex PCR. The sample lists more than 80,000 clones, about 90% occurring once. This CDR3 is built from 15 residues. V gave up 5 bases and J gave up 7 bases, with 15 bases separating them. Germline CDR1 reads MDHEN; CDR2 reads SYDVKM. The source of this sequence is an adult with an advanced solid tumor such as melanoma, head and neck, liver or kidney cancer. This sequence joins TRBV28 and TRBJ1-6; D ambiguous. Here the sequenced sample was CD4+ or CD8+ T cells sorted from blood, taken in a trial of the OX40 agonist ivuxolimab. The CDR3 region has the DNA TGTGCCAGCAGTAAGGGCGACTCCCTGAATTCACCCCTCCACTTT. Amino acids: CASSKGDSLNSPLHF.